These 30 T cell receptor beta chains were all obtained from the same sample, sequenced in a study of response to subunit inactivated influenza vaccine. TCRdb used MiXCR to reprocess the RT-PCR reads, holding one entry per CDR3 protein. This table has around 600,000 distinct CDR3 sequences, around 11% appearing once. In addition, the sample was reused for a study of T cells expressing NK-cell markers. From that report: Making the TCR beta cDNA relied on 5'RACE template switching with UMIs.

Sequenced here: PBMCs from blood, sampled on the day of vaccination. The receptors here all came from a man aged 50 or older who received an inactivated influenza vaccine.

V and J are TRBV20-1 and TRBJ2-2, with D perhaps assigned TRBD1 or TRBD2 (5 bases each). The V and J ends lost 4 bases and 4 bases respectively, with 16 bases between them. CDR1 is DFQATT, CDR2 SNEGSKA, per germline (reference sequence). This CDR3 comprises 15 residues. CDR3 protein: CSATKRGGATGELFF. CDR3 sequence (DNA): TGCAGTGCTACTAAACGGGGCGGTGCCACCGGGGAGCTGTTTTTT.

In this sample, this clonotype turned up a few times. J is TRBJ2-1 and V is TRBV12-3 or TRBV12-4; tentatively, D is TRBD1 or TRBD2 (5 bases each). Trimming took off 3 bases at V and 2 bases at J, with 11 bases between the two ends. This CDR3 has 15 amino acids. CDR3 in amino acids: CASSLWDGTYNEQFF. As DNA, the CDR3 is TGTGCCAGCAGTTTGTGGGACGGGACCTACAATGAGCAGTTCTTC.

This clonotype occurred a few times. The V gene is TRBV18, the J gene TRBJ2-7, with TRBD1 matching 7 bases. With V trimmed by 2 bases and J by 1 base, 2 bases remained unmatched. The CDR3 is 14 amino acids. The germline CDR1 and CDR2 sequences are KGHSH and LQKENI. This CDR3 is CASSPTGESYEQYF. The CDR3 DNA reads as TGTGCCAGCTCACCAACAGGGGAATCCTACGAGCAGTACTTC. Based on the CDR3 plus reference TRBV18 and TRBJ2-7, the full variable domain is NAGVMQNPRHLVRRRGQEARLRCSPMKGHSHVYWYRQLPEEGLKFMVYLQKENIIDESGMPKERFSAEFPKEGPSILRIQQVVRGDSAAYFCASSPTGESYEQYFGPGTRLTVT.

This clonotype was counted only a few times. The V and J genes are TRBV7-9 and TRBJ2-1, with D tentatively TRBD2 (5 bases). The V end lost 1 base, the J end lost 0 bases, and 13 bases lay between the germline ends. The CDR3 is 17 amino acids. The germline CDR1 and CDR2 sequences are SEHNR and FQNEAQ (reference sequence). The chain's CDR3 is CASSLGDSAYSYNEQFF. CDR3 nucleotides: TGTGCCAGCAGCTTAGGCGATAGCGCTTACTCCTACAATGAGCAGTTCTTC.

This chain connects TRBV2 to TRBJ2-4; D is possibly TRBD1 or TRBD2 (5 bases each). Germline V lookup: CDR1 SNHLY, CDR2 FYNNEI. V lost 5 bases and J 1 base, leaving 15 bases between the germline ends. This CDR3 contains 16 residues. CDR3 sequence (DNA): TGTGCCAGCAGTTCCGGGACGCCAAGGGCCAAAAACATTCAGTACTTC. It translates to CASSSGTPRAKNIQYF. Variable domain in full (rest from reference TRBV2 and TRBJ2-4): EPEVTQTPSHQVTQMGQEVILRCVPISNHLYFYWYRQILGQKVEFLVSFYNNEISEKSEIFDDQFSVERPDGSNFTLKIRSTKLEDSAMYFCASSSGTPRAKNIQYFGAGTRLSVL.

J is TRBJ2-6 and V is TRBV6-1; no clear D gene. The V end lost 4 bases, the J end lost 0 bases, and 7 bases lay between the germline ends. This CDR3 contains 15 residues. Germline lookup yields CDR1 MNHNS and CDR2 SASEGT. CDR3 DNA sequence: TGTGCCAGCAGTGTCAGGCACTCTGGGGCCAACGTCCTGACTTTC. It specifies CASSVRHSGANVLTF.

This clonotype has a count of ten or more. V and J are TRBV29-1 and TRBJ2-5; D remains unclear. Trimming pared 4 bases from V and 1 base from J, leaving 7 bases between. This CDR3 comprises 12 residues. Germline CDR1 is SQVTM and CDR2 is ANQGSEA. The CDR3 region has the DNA TGCAGCGTTGTCGCAGCCCAAGAGACCCAGTACTTC. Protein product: CSVVAAQETQYF. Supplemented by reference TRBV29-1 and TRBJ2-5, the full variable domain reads SAVISQKPSRDICQRGTSLTIQCQVDSQVTMMFWYRQQPGQSLTLIATANQGSEATYESGFVIDKFPISRPNLTFSTLTVSNMSPEDSSIYLCSVVAAQETQYFGPGTRLLVL.

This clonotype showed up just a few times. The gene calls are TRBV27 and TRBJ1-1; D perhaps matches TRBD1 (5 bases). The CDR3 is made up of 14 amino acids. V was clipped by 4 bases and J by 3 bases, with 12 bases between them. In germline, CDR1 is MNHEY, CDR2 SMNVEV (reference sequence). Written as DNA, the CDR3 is TGTGCCAGCAGTTCGGGACCTGGCGACACTGAAGCTTTCTTT. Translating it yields CASSSGPGDTEAFF.

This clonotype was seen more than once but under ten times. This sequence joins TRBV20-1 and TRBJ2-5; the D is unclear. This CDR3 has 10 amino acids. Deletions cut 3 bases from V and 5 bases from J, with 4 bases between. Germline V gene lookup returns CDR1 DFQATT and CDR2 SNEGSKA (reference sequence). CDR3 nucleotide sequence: TGCAGTGCTAGGGCGGAGACCCAGTACTTC. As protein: CSARAETQYF.

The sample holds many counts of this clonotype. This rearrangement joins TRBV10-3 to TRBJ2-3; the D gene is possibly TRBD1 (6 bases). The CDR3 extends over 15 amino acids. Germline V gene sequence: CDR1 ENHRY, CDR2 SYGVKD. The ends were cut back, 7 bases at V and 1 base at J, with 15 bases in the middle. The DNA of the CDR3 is TGTGCCATCAATCAACAGGGCCACCGCACAGATACGCAGTATTTT. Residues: CAINQQGHRTDTQYF.

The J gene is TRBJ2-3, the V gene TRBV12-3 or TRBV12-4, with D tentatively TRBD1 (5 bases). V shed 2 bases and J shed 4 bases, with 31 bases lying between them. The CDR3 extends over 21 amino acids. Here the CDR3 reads CASSLSSNRILRDSPPDTQYF. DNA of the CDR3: TGTGCCAGCAGTTTAAGCTCCAACAGGATACTACGAGATTCCCCCCCAGATACGCAGTATTTT.

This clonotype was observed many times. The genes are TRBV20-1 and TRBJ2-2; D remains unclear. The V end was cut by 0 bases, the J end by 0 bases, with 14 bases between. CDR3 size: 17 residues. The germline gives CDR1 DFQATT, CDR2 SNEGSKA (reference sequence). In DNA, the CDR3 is TGCAGTGCTAGAGATACAAGGAGACTCGCGAACACCGGGGAGCTGTTTTTT. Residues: CSARDTRRLANTGELFF.

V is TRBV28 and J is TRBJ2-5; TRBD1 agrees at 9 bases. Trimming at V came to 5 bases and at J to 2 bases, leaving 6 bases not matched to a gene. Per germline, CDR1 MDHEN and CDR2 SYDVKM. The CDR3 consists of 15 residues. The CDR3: CASSLIGTGQETQYF. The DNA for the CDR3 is TGTGCCAGCAGTCTTATCGGGACAGGGCAAGAGACCCAGTACTTC.

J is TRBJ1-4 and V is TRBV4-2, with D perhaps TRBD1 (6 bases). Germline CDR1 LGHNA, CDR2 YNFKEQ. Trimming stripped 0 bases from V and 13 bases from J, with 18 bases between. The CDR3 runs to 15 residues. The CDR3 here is CASSQDWGAQIGLFF. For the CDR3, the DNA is TGTGCCAGCAGCCAAGATTGGGGGGCGCAGATAGGACTGTTTTTT.

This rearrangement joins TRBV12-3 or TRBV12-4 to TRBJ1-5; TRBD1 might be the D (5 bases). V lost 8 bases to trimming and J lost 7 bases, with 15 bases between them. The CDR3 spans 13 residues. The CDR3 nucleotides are TGTGCCAGCCGGGACGGAGCACCCCAGCCCCAGCATTTT. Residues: CASRDGAPQPQHF.

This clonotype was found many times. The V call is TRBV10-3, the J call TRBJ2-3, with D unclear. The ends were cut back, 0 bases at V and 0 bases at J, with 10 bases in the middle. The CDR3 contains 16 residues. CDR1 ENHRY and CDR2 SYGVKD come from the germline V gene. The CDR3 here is CAISESKAESTDTQYF. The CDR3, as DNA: TGTGCCATCAGTGAGTCGAAGGCCGAGAGCACAGATACGCAGTATTTT.

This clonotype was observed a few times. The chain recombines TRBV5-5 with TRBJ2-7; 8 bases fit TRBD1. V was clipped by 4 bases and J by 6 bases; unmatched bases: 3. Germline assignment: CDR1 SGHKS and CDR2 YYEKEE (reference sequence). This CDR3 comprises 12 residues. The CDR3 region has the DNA TGTGCCAGCAGCGGGACAGGACGCGAGCAGTACTTC. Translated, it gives CASSGTGREQYF. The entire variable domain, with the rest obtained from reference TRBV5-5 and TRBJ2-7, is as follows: DAGVTQSPTHLIKTRGQQVTLRCSPISGHKSVSWYQQVLGQGPQFIFQYYEKEERGRGNFPDRFSARQFPNYSSELNVNALLLGDSALYLCASSGTGREQYFGPGTRLTVT.

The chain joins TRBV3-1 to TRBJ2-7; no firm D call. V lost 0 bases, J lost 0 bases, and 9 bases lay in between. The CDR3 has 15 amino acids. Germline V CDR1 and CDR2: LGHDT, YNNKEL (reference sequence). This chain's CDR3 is CASSQDLMSSYEQYF. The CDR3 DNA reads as TGTGCCAGCAGCCAAGATCTGATGAGCTCCTACGAGCAGTACTTC.

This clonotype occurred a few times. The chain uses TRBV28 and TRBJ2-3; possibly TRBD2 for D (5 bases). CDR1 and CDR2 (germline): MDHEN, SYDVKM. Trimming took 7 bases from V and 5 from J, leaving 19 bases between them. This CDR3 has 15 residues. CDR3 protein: CASNKGAGDVDTQYF. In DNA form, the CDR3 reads TGTGCCAGCAACAAAGGAGCCGGGGATGTAGATACGCAGTATTTT.

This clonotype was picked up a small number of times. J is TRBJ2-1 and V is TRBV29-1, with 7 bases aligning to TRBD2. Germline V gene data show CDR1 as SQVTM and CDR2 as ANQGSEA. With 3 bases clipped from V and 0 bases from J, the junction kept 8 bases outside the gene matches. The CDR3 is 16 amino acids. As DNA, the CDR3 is TGCAGCGTTGAGGTGGGGGAGGGCCGCTCCTACAATGAGCAGTTCTTC. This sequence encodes CSVEVGEGRSYNEQFF.

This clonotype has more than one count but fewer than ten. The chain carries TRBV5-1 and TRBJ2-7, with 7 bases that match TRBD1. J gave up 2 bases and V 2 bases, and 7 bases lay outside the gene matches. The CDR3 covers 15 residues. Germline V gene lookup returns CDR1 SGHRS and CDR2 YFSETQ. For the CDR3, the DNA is TGCGCCAGCAGCTTAGCGACAGGGAAACCCTACGAGCAGTACTTC. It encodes CASSLATGKPYEQYF. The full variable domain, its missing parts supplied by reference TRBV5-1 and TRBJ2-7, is KAGVTQTPRYLIKTRGQQVTLSCSPISGHRSVSWYQQTPGQGLQFLFEYFSETQRNKGNFPGRFSGRQFSNSRSEMNVSTLELGDSALYLCASSLATGKPYEQYFGPGTRLTVT.

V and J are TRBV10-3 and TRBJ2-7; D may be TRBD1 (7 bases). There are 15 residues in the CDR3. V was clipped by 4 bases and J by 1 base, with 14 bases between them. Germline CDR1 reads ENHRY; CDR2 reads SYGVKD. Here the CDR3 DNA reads TGTGCCATCAGTGTAGGCCAGGGGGGATCCTACGAGCAGTACTTC. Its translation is CAISVGQGGSYEQYF.

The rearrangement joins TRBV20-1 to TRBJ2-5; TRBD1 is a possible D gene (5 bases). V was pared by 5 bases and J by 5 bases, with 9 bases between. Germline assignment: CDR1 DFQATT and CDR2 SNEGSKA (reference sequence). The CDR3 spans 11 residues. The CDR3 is CSAPKGETQYF. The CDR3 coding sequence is TGCAGTGCTCCTAAGGGGGAGACCCAGTACTTC.

This CDR3 is CASSPLGRKNTEAFF. The DNA of the CDR3 is TGTGCCAGCAGTCCGTTGGGACGTAAGAACACTGAAGCTTTCTTT. V and J are TRBV27 and TRBJ1-1, with D maybe TRBD1 (5 bases). Deletions cut 5 bases from V and 1 base from J, with 14 bases between. CDR3 length equals 15 residues. In germline, CDR1 is MNHEY, CDR2 SMNVEV (reference sequence).

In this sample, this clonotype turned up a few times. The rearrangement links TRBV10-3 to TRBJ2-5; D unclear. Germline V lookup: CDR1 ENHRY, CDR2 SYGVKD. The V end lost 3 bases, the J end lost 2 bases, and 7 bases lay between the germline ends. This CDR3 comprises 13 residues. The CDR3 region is CAISDSMQETQYF. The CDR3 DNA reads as TGTGCCATCAGTGACAGTATGCAAGAGACCCAGTACTTC.

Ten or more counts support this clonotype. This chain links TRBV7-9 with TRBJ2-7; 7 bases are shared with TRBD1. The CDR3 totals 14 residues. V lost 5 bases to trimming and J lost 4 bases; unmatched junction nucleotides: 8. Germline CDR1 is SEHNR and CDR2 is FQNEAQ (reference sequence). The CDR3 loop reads CASSRPGQTYEQYF. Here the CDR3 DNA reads TGTGCCAGCAGCAGACCGGGACAGACGTACGAGCAGTACTTC.

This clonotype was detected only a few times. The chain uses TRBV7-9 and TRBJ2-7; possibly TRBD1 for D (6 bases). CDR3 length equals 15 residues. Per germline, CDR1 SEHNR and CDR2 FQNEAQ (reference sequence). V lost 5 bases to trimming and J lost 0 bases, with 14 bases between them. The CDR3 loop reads CASSPGAESSYEQYF. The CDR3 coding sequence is TGTGCCAGCAGCCCAGGGGCCGAAAGCTCCTACGAGCAGTACTTC.

DNA for the CDR3: TGTGCCAGCAGTTTTTTAGGGACGCCCTACGAGCAGTACTTC. Protein: CASSFLGTPYEQYF. The chain couples TRBV12-3 or TRBV12-4 to TRBJ2-7; D possibly uses TRBD1 or TRBD2 (5 bases each). There are 14 residues in the CDR3. The V and J ends lost 3 bases and 2 bases respectively, with 11 bases between them.

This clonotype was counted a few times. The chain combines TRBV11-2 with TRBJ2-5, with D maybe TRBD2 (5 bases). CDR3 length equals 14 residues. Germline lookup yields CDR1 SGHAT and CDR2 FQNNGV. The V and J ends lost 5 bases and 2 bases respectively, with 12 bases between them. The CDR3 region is CASSPEPGQETQYF. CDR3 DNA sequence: TGTGCCAGCAGCCCGGAGCCGGGGCAAGAGACCCAGTACTTC.

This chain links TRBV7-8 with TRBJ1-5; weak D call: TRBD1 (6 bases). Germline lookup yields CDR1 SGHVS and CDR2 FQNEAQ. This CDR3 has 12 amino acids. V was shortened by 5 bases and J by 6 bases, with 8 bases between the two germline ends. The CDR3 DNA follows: TGTGCCAGCAGCCCCAGGGGTCAGCCCCAGCATTTT. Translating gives CASSPRGQPQHF.